The next 8 T cell receptor beta chains were all read from a single sample in a study of cytomegalovirus exposure and HLA in healthy donors. 60 Vbeta and 13 Jbeta primers were used in PCR. Clones were read by immunoSEQ multiplex PCR, and TCRdb kept only the in-frame ones, dropping some. This table holds about 170,000 clones, around four fifths found once. Sequencing used PBMCs. These TCRs come from a female donor in good health and CMV-seronegative.

The J gene is TRBJ1-5, the V gene TRBV19; D uncertain. Germline V gene sequence: CDR1 LNHDA, CDR2 SQIVND (reference sequence). Trimming stripped 1 base from V and 7 bases from J, with 8 bases between. CDR3 length: 13 amino acids. In nucleotides, the CDR3 is TGTGCCAGTAGTATAGGAGGTTTCCAGCCCCAGCATTTT. Its translation: CASSIGGFQPQHF.

This clone appeared a single time. This sequence joins TRBV30 and TRBJ2-7, with D maybe TRBD2 (7 bases). CDR3 length equals 16 residues. Germline values: CDR1 GTSNPN, CDR2 SVGIG (reference sequence). V was trimmed by 2 bases and J by 3 bases, leaving 20 bases between them. DNA for the CDR3: TGTGCCTGGAGTCGTTACTTTTTGGGGGGGCACTACGAGCAGTACTTC. It codes for CAWSRYFLGGHYEQYF.

The V call is TRBV5-1, the J call TRBJ1-6, with 8 nucleotides matching TRBD1. From germline, CDR1 is SGHRS and CDR2 YFSETQ. The V and J ends lost 2 bases and 8 bases, in that order; junction bases with no gene match: 9. This CDR3 region has 16 residues. CDR3 region: CASSFFQGAGDSPLHF. The DNA of the CDR3 is TGCGCCAGCAGCTTTTTTCAGGGGGCGGGGGATTCACCCCTCCACTTT.

The V and J genes are TRBV5-1 and TRBJ1-6, with 7 bases that match TRBD1. The V segment lost 3 bases and the J segment 6 bases; nucleotides outside the gene matches: 9. CDR1 and CDR2 (germline): SGHRS, YFSETQ. The CDR3 loop spans 16 amino acids. CDR3: CASSWEGGVGNSPLHF. DNA for the CDR3: TGCGCCAGCAGCTGGGAAGGGGGCGTTGGTAATTCACCCCTCCACTTT. The full variable domain, with the rest looked up from reference TRBV5-1 and TRBJ1-6, is KAGVTQTPRYLIKTRGQQVTLSCSPISGHRSVSWYQQTPGQGLQFLFEYFSETQRNKGNFPGRFSGRQFSNSRSEMNVSTLELGDSALYLCASSWEGGVGNSPLHFGNGTRLTVT.

V is TRBV2 and J is TRBJ1-2, with 8 nucleotides matching TRBD1. This CDR3 has 16 amino acids. Germline CDR1 reads SNHLY; CDR2 reads FYNNEI. With V trimmed by 2 bases and J by 0 bases, 5 bases remained unmatched. CDR3 amino acids: CASSEFRTGSNYGYTF. CDR3 bases: TGTGCCAGCAGTGAATTCCGGACAGGGTCTAACTATGGCTACACCTTC.

The genes are TRBV7-9 and TRBJ1-5, with D maybe TRBD1 (6 bases). CDR1 is SEHNR and CDR2 is FQNEAQ in the germline V gene (reference sequence). V was clipped by 5 bases and J by 9 bases, with 14 bases between them. The CDR3 extends over 13 amino acids. CDR3: CASSREQGRPQHF. CDR3 nucleotides: TGTGCCAGCAGCCGCGAACAGGGTCGGCCCCAGCATTTT.

The V call is TRBV6-5, the J call TRBJ1-1; D unclear. CDR1 MNHEY and CDR2 SVGAGI come from the germline V gene. Between the trimmed V and J ends, which lost 6 bases and 5 bases, there was a span of 13 bases. This CDR3 is built from 13 residues. CDR3 residues: CASSQRGLTEAFF. Written as DNA, the CDR3 is TGTGCCAGCAGCCAACGAGGCTTAACTGAAGCTTTCTTT.

This rearrangement joins TRBV7-3 to TRBJ2-3; D may be TRBD2 (6 bases). CDR1 is SGHTA and CDR2 is FQGTGA in the germline V gene. Trimming removed 0 bases at V and 0 bases at J, with 7 bases between. The length of the CDR3 is 15 residues. CDR3 DNA: TGTGCCAGCAGCTTAACTCTAGCGAGCACAGATACGCAGTATTTT. Amino acid sequence: CASSLTLASTDTQYF.